The rows below give T cell receptor beta chains drawn from one sample of a study of OX40 agonist ivuxolimab in advanced cancers. This table comes from immunoSEQ multiplex PCR, and its TCRdb copy is limited to in-frame clones, with some not included. In the table there are about 91,000 clones, under 90% of which are singletons. Sequenced here: CD4+ or CD8+ T cells sorted from blood, sampled in a trial of the OX40 agonist ivuxolimab. The source of these receptors is an adult with an advanced solid tumor such as melanoma, head and neck, liver or kidney cancer. CDR3s include the opening cysteine and the closing phenylalanine or tryptophan. The order of the fields is clone size, V gene, J gene, D gene, CDR3 protein, CDR3 DNA. The D gene is left open where the match is weak. The size entry is marked missing in some rows and otherwise reads once, few, many or a size class.

abundance: -
v_gene: TRBV5-4
j_gene: TRBJ2-4
d_gene: TRBD2
CDR3aa: CASSFTSGSGNIQYF
CDR3nt: TGTGCCAGCAGCTTTACTAGCGGGAGTGGAAACATTCAGTACTTC

abundance: -
v_gene: TRBV6-1
j_gene: TRBJ2-7
d_gene: -
CDR3aa: CASRESWSTYEQYF
CDR3nt: TGTGCCAGCAGGGAATCATGGTCCACCTACGAGCAGTACTTC

abundance: -
v_gene: TRBV7-6
j_gene: TRBJ2-1
d_gene: -
CDR3aa: CASSLGQSQGNEQFF
CDR3nt: TGTGCCAGCAGCTTAGGTCAGTCTCAAGGTAATGAGCAGTTCTTC

abundance: -
v_gene: TRBV28
j_gene: TRBJ2-4
d_gene: -
CDR3aa: CASSSPDIQYF
CDR3nt: TGTGCCAGCAGTTCCCCGGACATTCAGTACTTC

abundance: -
v_gene: TRBV7-2
j_gene: TRBJ2-5
d_gene: TRBD2
CDR3aa: CASSLPAGLAGGETQYF
CDR3nt: TGTGCCAGCAGCTTACCGGCTGGACTAGCGGGAGGAGAGACCCAGTACTTC

abundance: once
v_gene: TRBV5-1
j_gene: TRBJ2-1
d_gene: -
CDR3aa: CASSFTLNTDNEQFF
CDR3nt: TGCGCCAGCAGCTTCACTCTGAATACTGACAATGAGCAGTTCTTC

abundance: -
v_gene: TRBV29-1
j_gene: TRBJ2-7
d_gene: TRBD1
CDR3aa: CSVEGQGAGEQYF
CDR3nt: TGCAGCGTTGAGGGACAGGGGGCCGGCGAGCAGTACTTC

abundance: -
v_gene: TRBV5-1
j_gene: TRBJ2-3
d_gene: TRBD2
CDR3aa: CASSPYGSGMSTDTQYF
CDR3nt: TGCGCCAGCAGCCCTTACGGTAGCGGGATGAGCACAGATACGCAGTATTTT

abundance: -
v_gene: TRBV2
j_gene: TRBJ2-7
d_gene: TRBD1
CDR3aa: CASSESVQGNHEQYF
CDR3nt: TGTGCCAGCAGTGAGTCGGTACAGGGGAACCACGAGCAGTACTTC

abundance: few
v_gene: TRBV9
j_gene: TRBJ1-6
d_gene: -
CDR3aa: CASSYNDSPLHF
CDR3nt: TGTGCCAGCAGCTACAACGACTCACCCCTCCACTTT

abundance: -
v_gene: TRBV4-1
j_gene: TRBJ2-1
d_gene: -
CDR3aa: CANSQGGVSYNEQFF
CDR3nt: TGCGCCAACAGCCAAGGGGGGGTCTCCTACAATGAGCAGTTCTTC

abundance: -
v_gene: TRBV4-2
j_gene: TRBJ2-2
d_gene: TRBD1
CDR3aa: CASSQAKQGDANTGELFF
CDR3nt: TGTGCCAGCAGCCAAGCCAAGCAGGGGGACGCGAACACCGGGGAGCTGTTTTTT

abundance: -
v_gene: TRBV27
j_gene: TRBJ1-4
d_gene: -
CDR3aa: CASSFGQNSREKLFF
CDR3nt: TGTGCCAGCAGTTTCGGACAGAACAGTCGCGAAAAACTGTTTTTT

abundance: -
v_gene: TRBV5-1
j_gene: TRBJ1-4
d_gene: -
CDR3aa: CASRLGVSTNEKLFF
CDR3nt: TGCGCCAGCAGACTAGGGGTCTCAACTAATGAAAAACTGTTTTTT

abundance: -
v_gene: TRBV5-1
j_gene: TRBJ1-1
d_gene: TRBD1
CDR3aa: CASSLQGQGNTEAFF
CDR3nt: TGCGCCAGCAGCTTGCAGGGACAGGGAAACACTGAAGCTTTCTTT

abundance: -
v_gene: TRBV28
j_gene: TRBJ1-2
d_gene: TRBD1
CDR3aa: CASSTPRDRGLGYTF
CDR3nt: TGTGCCAGCAGTACTCCCCGGGACAGGGGCCTTGGCTACACCTTC

abundance: -
v_gene: TRBV20-1
j_gene: TRBJ2-5
d_gene: -
CDR3aa: CSATEAETQYF
CDR3nt: TGCAGTGCGACAGAAGCGGAGACCCAGTACTTC

abundance: -
v_gene: TRBV5-1
j_gene: TRBJ2-1
d_gene: TRBD2
CDR3aa: CASSTRSGSGLNEQFF
CDR3nt: TGCGCCAGCAGCACGCGGAGCGGGAGCGGGTTAAATGAGCAGTTCTTC

abundance: -
v_gene: TRBV23-1
j_gene: TRBJ2-2
d_gene: -
CDR3aa: CASSQGAPWVTGELFF
CDR3nt: TGCGCCAGCAGTCAGGGGGCACCTTGGGTGACCGGGGAGCTGTTTTTT

abundance: -
v_gene: TRBV7-9
j_gene: TRBJ2-3
d_gene: TRBD1
CDR3aa: CASSFGQGGTDTQYF
CDR3nt: TGTGCCAGCAGCTTCGGACAGGGAGGCACAGATACGCAGTATTTT

abundance: -
v_gene: TRBV19
j_gene: TRBJ1-2
d_gene: -
CDR3aa: CASSWEEVGYGYTF
CDR3nt: TGTGCCAGTAGTTGGGAGGAGGTAGGGTATGGCTACACCTTC

abundance: -
v_gene: TRBV6-5
j_gene: TRBJ2-1
d_gene: TRBD2
CDR3aa: CASSWAGLAGIEQFF
CDR3nt: TGTGCCAGCAGTTGGGCGGGACTAGCGGGGATTGAGCAGTTCTTC

abundance: few
v_gene: TRBV2
j_gene: TRBJ2-7
d_gene: -
CDR3aa: CASTKDILNEQYF
CDR3nt: TGTGCCAGCACCAAGGACATCCTTAACGAGCAGTACTTC

abundance: -
v_gene: TRBV5-1
j_gene: TRBJ2-5
d_gene: TRBD1
CDR3aa: CASSLEGQGETQYF
CDR3nt: TGCGCCAGCAGCTTGGAAGGACAGGGGGAGACCCAGTACTTC

abundance: -
v_gene: TRBV28
j_gene: TRBJ2-3
d_gene: TRBD2
CDR3aa: CASSPGTSGITDTQYF
CDR3nt: TGTGCCAGCAGTCCAGGGACTAGCGGCATCACAGATACGCAGTATTTT

abundance: -
v_gene: TRBV15
j_gene: TRBJ2-1
d_gene: -
CDR3aa: CATSREGIRDEQFF
CDR3nt: TGTGCCACCAGCAGAGAAGGTATCCGCGATGAGCAGTTCTTC

abundance: -
v_gene: TRBV5-1
j_gene: TRBJ1-1
d_gene: -
CDR3aa: CASSRGGFMNTEAFF
CDR3nt: TGCGCCAGCAGCCGGGGGGGTTTCATGAACACTGAAGCTTTCTTT

abundance: -
v_gene: TRBV30
j_gene: TRBJ2-3
d_gene: -
CDR3aa: CAWSRGRTGDTQYF
CDR3nt: TGTGCCTGGAGTCGAGGCCGAACCGGAGATACGCAGTATTTT

abundance: once
v_gene: TRBV4-1
j_gene: TRBJ2-1
d_gene: TRBD2
CDR3aa: CASSRPGSWTSGSQGGEQFF
CDR3nt: TGCGCCAGCAGCCGACCAGGCAGTTGGACTAGCGGGTCCCAGGGTGGTGAGCAGTTCTTC

abundance: -
v_gene: TRBV7-9
j_gene: TRBJ2-5
d_gene: TRBD2
CDR3aa: CASSLARGSGRQEETQYF
CDR3nt: TGTGCCAGCAGCTTAGCGCGCGGTAGCGGGAGACAAGAAGAGACCCAGTACTTC

abundance: -
v_gene: TRBV30
j_gene: TRBJ2-7
d_gene: TRBD2
CDR3aa: CAWSGLARSYEQYF
CDR3nt: TGTGCCTGGAGTGGACTAGCGAGATCCTACGAGCAGTACTTC

abundance: -
v_gene: TRBV18
j_gene: TRBJ2-3
d_gene: -
CDR3aa: CASSPGPDTQYF
CDR3nt: TGTGCCAGCTCACCGGGCCCAGATACGCAGTATTTT

abundance: -
v_gene: TRBV19
j_gene: TRBJ2-2
d_gene: -
CDR3aa: CASSGQVANTGELFF
CDR3nt: TGTGCCAGTAGTGGGCAGGTCGCGAACACCGGGGAGCTGTTTTTT

abundance: -
v_gene: TRBV18
j_gene: TRBJ2-2
d_gene: TRBD2
CDR3aa: CASSQLQTSGRALNTGELFF
CDR3nt: TGTGCCAGCTCACAATTACAAACTAGCGGGAGGGCCTTGAACACCGGGGAGCTGTTTTTT

abundance: -
v_gene: TRBV5-4
j_gene: TRBJ2-5
d_gene: -
CDR3aa: CASSLGTQETQYF
CDR3nt: TGTGCCAGCAGCTTGGGTACCCAAGAGACCCAGTACTTC

abundance: -
v_gene: TRBV28
j_gene: TRBJ1-5
d_gene: -
CDR3aa: CASSLRSAASNQPQHF
CDR3nt: TGTGCCAGCAGTTTAAGGTCAGCAGCTAGCAATCAGCCCCAGCATTTT

abundance: -
v_gene: TRBV5-1
j_gene: TRBJ2-1
d_gene: TRBD2
CDR3aa: CASSLLISGREGEQFF
CDR3nt: TGCGCCAGCAGCCTACTAATTAGCGGGAGGGAGGGTGAGCAGTTCTTC

abundance: -
v_gene: TRBV27
j_gene: TRBJ1-2
d_gene: -
CDR3aa: CASRLLRDSYGYTF
CDR3nt: TGTGCCAGCAGACTACTACGGGACTCCTATGGCTACACCTTC

abundance: -
v_gene: TRBV4-2
j_gene: TRBJ2-1
d_gene: TRBD2
CDR3aa: CASSQGSNGRGRSYNEQFF
CDR3nt: TGTGCCAGCAGCCAAGGAAGTAACGGGAGGGGGAGGTCCTACAATGAGCAGTTCTTC

abundance: -
v_gene: TRBV6-7
j_gene: TRBJ1-2
d_gene: -
CDR3aa: CASSYSGVRGPSNYGYTF
CDR3nt: TGTGCCAGCAGTTACTCGGGGGTCAGGGGCCCCTCTAACTATGGCTACACCTTC

abundance: once
v_gene: TRBV5-1
j_gene: TRBJ2-2
d_gene: -
CDR3aa: CASSPGAMDTGELFF
CDR3nt: TGCGCCAGCAGCCCAGGGGCTATGGACACCGGGGAGCTGTTTTTT

abundance: -
v_gene: TRBV5-4
j_gene: TRBJ2-5
d_gene: -
CDR3aa: CASSPQDLGETQYF
CDR3nt: TGTGCCAGCAGCCCCCAGGACCTGGGAGAGACCCAGTACTTC

abundance: once
v_gene: TRBV5-1
j_gene: TRBJ2-5
d_gene: -
CDR3aa: CASTPSTVQETQYF
CDR3nt: TGCGCCAGCACCCCTTCGACGGTCCAAGAGACCCAGTACTTC

abundance: -
v_gene: TRBV5-3
j_gene: TRBJ1-1
d_gene: TRBD1
CDR3aa: CARSLVFVVGQGKMNTEAFF
CDR3nt: TGTGCCAGAAGCTTGGTCTTTGTGGTGGGACAGGGTAAAATGAACACTGAAGCTTTCTTT

abundance: -
v_gene: TRBV4-1
j_gene: TRBJ2-3
d_gene: TRBD2
CDR3aa: CASSQVPRTSGRGTDTQYF
CDR3nt: TGCGCCAGCAGCCAAGTCCCCCGGACTAGCGGGCGGGGCACAGATACGCAGTATTTT

abundance: -
v_gene: TRBV10-3
j_gene: TRBJ2-6
d_gene: TRBD1
CDR3aa: CAISSGTGASGANVLTF
CDR3nt: TGTGCCATCAGTTCCGGGACAGGAGCCTCTGGGGCCAACGTCCTGACTTTC

abundance: -
v_gene: TRBV14
j_gene: TRBJ2-7
d_gene: TRBD1
CDR3aa: CASSQPPGQGEGIGYEQYF
CDR3nt: TGTGCCAGCAGCCAACCCCCGGGACAGGGGGAAGGTATAGGGTACGAGCAGTACTTC

abundance: few
v_gene: TRBV5-1
j_gene: TRBJ2-1
d_gene: TRBD1
CDR3aa: CASSLDEQGSDEQFF
CDR3nt: TGCGCCAGCAGCTTGGACGAACAGGGGAGCGATGAGCAGTTCTTC

abundance: -
v_gene: TRBV28
j_gene: TRBJ1-5
d_gene: -
CDR3aa: CASSSPREGQQPQHF
CDR3nt: TGTGCCAGCAGTTCCCCGCGTGAAGGGCAACAGCCCCAGCATTTT

abundance: -
v_gene: TRBV19
j_gene: TRBJ1-4
d_gene: -
CDR3aa: CASSWSGRDNEKLFF
CDR3nt: TGTGCCAGTAGCTGGTCGGGACGGGACAATGAAAAACTGTTTTTT

abundance: -
v_gene: TRBV18
j_gene: TRBJ2-3
d_gene: TRBD2
CDR3aa: CASSQSGRPDTQYF
CDR3nt: TGTGCCAGCTCACAGAGCGGGAGGCCAGATACGCAGTATTTT

abundance: -
v_gene: TRBV19
j_gene: TRBJ2-3
d_gene: -
CDR3aa: CASSMGPRGTQYF
CDR3nt: TGTGCCAGTAGTATGGGCCCTAGGGGCACGCAGTATTTT

abundance: -
v_gene: TRBV5-4
j_gene: TRBJ2-5
d_gene: TRBD1
CDR3aa: CASSPRTGEDQETQYF
CDR3nt: TGTGCCAGCAGTCCAAGGACAGGGGAGGACCAAGAGACCCAGTACTTC